These 24 T cell receptor beta chains were all obtained from the same sample, sequenced in a study of beta chain features in type 1 diabetes. Study-level findings and limits: Patients with Type 1 diabetes showed moderately but significantly shorter TCRB CDR3s in all four CD4+ subsets.

The study reverse transcribed the entire isolated RNA, so it sequenced expressed TCRB transcripts. Sequencing was performed with immunoSEQ multiplex PCR; in TCRdb, only in-frame clones are kept and a portion is missing. The sample holds 630,000 or so clones, about 14% seen once. Which antigens these TCRs recognize remains unknown. What was sequenced was naive CD4+ T cells from blood. All receptors come from a man between 18 and 29 years old with type 1 diabetes.

This clone appeared a single time. The same CDR3 can be traced to other DNA sequences in this sample. This rearrangement joins TRBV28 to TRBJ1-5; D not resolved. CDR3 length equals 12 residues. The V end was cut by 2 bases, the J end by 4 bases, with 3 bases between. Germline CDR1 reads MDHEN; CDR2 reads SYDVKM. The CDR3 protein is CASSLGNQPQHF. The CDR3 DNA reads as TGTGCCAGCAGTTTAGGGAATCAGCCCCAGCATTTT. The full variable domain, in which reference TRBV28 and TRBJ1-5 provide the parts outside the CDR3, is DVKVTQSSRYLVKRTGEKVFLECVQDMDHENMFWYRQDPGLGLRLIYFSYDVKMKEKGDIPEGYSVSREKKERFSLILESASTNQTSMYLCASSLGNQPQHFGDGTRLSIL.

There are a few counts of this clone. This CDR3 is also generated by other DNA sequences in the sample. The chain recombines TRBV30 with TRBJ1-5, with 11 bases that match TRBD1. CDR1 GTSNPN and CDR2 SVGIG come from the germline V gene (reference sequence). CDR3 length: 14 amino acids. J was trimmed by 7 bases and V by 1 base; bases with no gene match: 3. CDR3 DNA sequence: TGTGCCTGGAGTGCCGGGACAGGGGGACAGCCCCAGCATTTT. Encoded protein: CAWSAGTGGQPQHF.

The chain joins TRBV7-9 to TRBJ2-5, with D maybe TRBD1 (5 bases). The germline gives CDR1 SEHNR, CDR2 FQNEAQ (reference sequence). The V gene lost 2 bases and the J gene lost 4 bases, with 11 bases spanning the gap. The CDR3 runs 14 residues. The CDR3 DNA is TGTGCCAGCAGCTTAACCCCTCAGGGAGAGACCCAGTACTTC. This gives the protein CASSLTPQGETQYF.

This chain joins TRBV28 and TRBJ1-2; TRBD1 matches 9 bases. The CDR3 has 14 residues. From germline, CDR1 is MDHEN and CDR2 SYDVKM. V gave up 5 bases and J gave up 8 bases; unmatched junction bases: 9. The CDR3, as DNA: TGTGCCAGCAGTGTCCAATGGACAGGGGAAGGCTACACCTTC. This encodes CASSVQWTGEGYTF.

This clone was observed a handful of times. The rearrangement joins TRBV5-1 to TRBJ2-5, with no clear D. This CDR3 comprises 14 residues. From germline, CDR1 is SGHRS and CDR2 YFSETQ. Trimming took 0 bases from V and 3 from J, leaving 9 bases between them. The CDR3: CASSLELSEETQYF. CDR3 bases: TGCGCCAGCAGCTTGGAGCTTTCTGAAGAGACCCAGTACTTC.

The chain is built from TRBV5-1 and TRBJ2-1, with D unresolved. CDR1 SGHRS and CDR2 YFSETQ come from the germline V gene. This CDR3 contains 14 residues. The V gene lost 6 bases and the J gene lost 6 bases, with 16 bases spanning the gap. The CDR3 DNA reads TGCGCCAGCACTCAGACACCCCCTCCCAATGAGCAGTTCTTC. Amino acids: CASTQTPPPNEQFF.

The V and J genes are TRBV30 and TRBJ1-2; D perhaps matches TRBD1 (5 bases). Between the trimmed V and J ends, which lost 0 bases and 0 bases, there was a span of 23 bases. CDR1 and CDR2 from the germline V gene are GTSNPN and SVGIG (reference sequence). This CDR3 is 19 amino acids long. This CDR3 reads CAWSVQVSRRAPPNYGYTF. CDR3 DNA sequence: TGTGCCTGGAGTGTACAAGTTTCCCGCAGGGCACCCCCTAACTATGGCTACACCTTC.

The chain joins TRBV27 to TRBJ1-2; the match to TRBD1 covers 7 bases. CDR1 and CDR2 (germline): MNHEY, SMNVEV (reference sequence). The CDR3 extends over 14 amino acids. Trimming at V came to 5 bases and at J to 4 bases, leaving 7 bases not matched to a gene. Here the CDR3 reads CASSGAGGAYGYTF. The DNA of the CDR3 is TGTGCCAGCAGTGGAGCAGGGGGTGCCTATGGCTACACCTTC.

This clone has just a few counts. The chain is built from TRBV5-6 and TRBJ1-1, with no clear D. The germline CDR1 and CDR2 sequences are SGHDT and YYEEEE. The CDR3 has 14 amino acids. The V and J ends lost 0 bases and 0 bases respectively, with 6 bases between them. CDR3: CASSLDRVNTEAFF. The CDR3 DNA sequence: TGTGCCAGCAGCTTGGACAGAGTGAACACTGAAGCTTTCTTT. The full variable domain, completed using reference TRBV5-6 and TRBJ1-1, is DAGVTQSPTHLIKTRGQQVTLRCSPKSGHDTVSWYQQALGQGPQFIFQYYEEEERQRGNFPDRFSGHQFPNYSSELNVNALLLGDSALYLCASSLDRVNTEAFFGQGTRLTVV.

The gene calls are TRBV7-2 and TRBJ1-1; D unresolved. Trimming took 1 base from V and 10 from J, leaving 16 bases between them. CDR3 length: 14 amino acids. Germline V gene data show CDR1 as SGHTA and CDR2 as FQGNSA. CDR3 loop: CASSLEGSRWGAFF. The CDR3, as DNA: TGTGCCAGCAGCTTAGAAGGGAGCCGCTGGGGAGCTTTCTTT.

In this sample, this clone turned up a few times. This rearrangement joins TRBV5-1 to TRBJ2-5; TRBD1 matches at 12 bases. The CDR3 has 16 amino acids. Losses at the gene ends were 0 bases for V and 5 bases for J; bases not matched to a gene: 5. Germline assignment: CDR1 SGHRS and CDR2 YFSETQ. In DNA, the CDR3 is TGCGCCAGCAGCTTGGCCGGGACAGGGGGCCTCGAGACCCAGTACTTC. Translation gives CASSLAGTGGLETQYF.

The rearrangement links TRBV7-2 to TRBJ2-1; TRBD2 is a possible D gene (5 bases). The CDR3 consists of 16 residues. Per germline, CDR1 SGHTA and CDR2 FQGNSA. Trimming cost V 5 bases and J 4 bases, with 18 bases left between them. The CDR3 reads CASSPKNSGLYNEQFF. The CDR3 nucleotides read TGTGCCAGCAGCCCGAAGAACTCTGGACTGTACAATGAGCAGTTCTTC. The complete variable domain, with remaining parts taken from reference TRBV7-2 and TRBJ2-1, reads GAGVSQSPSNKVTEKGKDVELRCDPISGHTALYWYRQSLGQGLEFLIYFQGNSAPDKSGLPSDRFSAERTGGSVSTLTIQRTQQEDSAVYLCASSPKNSGLYNEQFFGPGTRLTVL.

The rearrangement uses TRBV11-2 and TRBJ2-1, with 9 bases lining up with TRBD2. Germline CDR1 and CDR2: SGHAT and FQNNGV. This CDR3 has 15 amino acids. V dropped 6 bases and J dropped 5; count of bases not matched to a gene: 8. The CDR3 DNA follows: TGTGCCAGCAGGAAGACTAGCGGATCTAACAATGAGCAGTTCTTC. Encoded protein: CASRKTSGSNNEQFF.

This chain connects TRBV29-1 to TRBJ1-3; D gene uncertain. V was cut by 3 bases and J by 0 bases, with 9 bases left in between. In germline, CDR1 is SQVTM, CDR2 ANQGSEA. The CDR3 is 14 residues long. The CDR3 nucleotides are TGCAGCGTTGATGGGTCGTCCTCTGGAAACACCATATATTTT. Translation gives CSVDGSSSGNTIYF.

The chain couples TRBV30 to TRBJ2-1, with 14 positions matching TRBD2. With V trimmed by 1 base and J by 6 bases, 2 bases remained unmatched. Germline V CDR1 and CDR2: GTSNPN, SVGIG (reference sequence). CDR3 size: 15 residues. Here the CDR3 reads CAWSEGLAGVNEQFF. The CDR3 region has the DNA TGTGCCTGGAGTGAGGGACTAGCGGGAGTCAATGAGCAGTTCTTC.

The genes are TRBV15 and TRBJ2-3; 14 bases fit TRBD2. The CDR3 runs to 16 residues. With V trimmed by 0 bases and J by 4 bases, 0 bases remained unmatched. Germline CDR1 reads LNHNV; CDR2 reads YYDKDF (reference sequence). CDR3 nucleotide sequence: TGTGCCACCAGCAGAGAGACTAGCGGGGGGGCAGATACGCAGTATTTT. Its protein product is CATSRETSGGADTQYF.

In regard to this clone: The junction departs from germline at one end; a sequencing error may be responsible. The chain combines TRBV7-7 with TRBJ1-1; D not resolved. The germline CDR1 and CDR2 sequences are SSHAT and FNYEAQ (reference sequence). The CDR3 length is 13 residues. The DNA of the CDR3 is TGTGCTAGCAGCTTTTCCAGAGACACTGAAGCTTTCTTT. Translated, it gives CASSFSRDTEAFF.

This clone was counted a few times. In DNA, the CDR3 is TGTGCCAGCAGCGACTATACCGGCGGCTTCAGCTCCTACAATGAGCAGTTCTTC. It yields the protein CASSDYTGGFSSYNEQFF. The chain has TRBV9 and TRBJ2-1; D ambiguous. The CDR3 consists of 18 residues. With 3 bases removed from V and 0 bases from J, the gap between germline ends came to 19 bases. Per the germline V gene, CDR1 is SGDLS and CDR2 is YYNGEE. Filled out from reference TRBV9 and TRBJ2-1, the complete variable domain reads DSGVTQTPKHLITATGQRVTLRCSPRSGDLSVYWYQQSLDQGLQFLIQYYNGEERAKGNILERFSAQQFPDLHSELNLSSLELGDSALYFCASSDYTGGFSSYNEQFFGPGTRLTVL.

There are a few counts of this clone. J is TRBJ2-1 and V is TRBV5-4, with 9 positions matching TRBD2. Losses at the gene ends were 7 bases for V and 6 bases for J; bases not matched to a gene: 8. CDR3 length: 14 amino acids. CDR1 is SGHNT and CDR2 is YYREEE in the germline V gene (reference sequence). The CDR3 reads CASGRGGDPNEQFF. In nucleotides, the CDR3 is TGTGCCAGCGGCCGCGGGGGGGACCCCAATGAGCAGTTCTTC. The full variable domain, its missing parts supplied by reference TRBV5-4 and TRBJ2-1, is ETGVTQSPTHLIKTRGQQVTLRCSSQSGHNTVSWYQQALGQGPQFIFQYYREEENGRGNFPPRFSGLQFPNYSSELNVNALELDDSALYLCASGRGGDPNEQFFGPGTRLTVL.

This clone was counted between two and nine times. The chain links TRBV7-9 to TRBJ2-3; TRBD1 matches at 7 bases. The CDR3 length is 12 residues. Germline CDR1 and CDR2: SEHNR and FQNEAQ (reference sequence). Trimming cost V 5 bases and J 7 bases; bases outside gene matches: 3. The CDR3: CASSLQGNTQYF. In DNA, the CDR3 is TGTGCCAGCAGCCTACAGGGGAATACGCAGTATTTT.

A few counts support this clone. The chain combines TRBV7-2 with TRBJ2-7, with D possibly being TRBD1 (5 bases). CDR3 length equals 12 residues. CDR1 SGHTA and CDR2 FQGNSA come from the germline V gene. V was cut by 4 bases and J by 3 bases, with 7 bases left in between. The CDR3 sequence is CASSYQGYEQYF. The CDR3 DNA reads as TGTGCCAGCAGCTACCAGGGCTACGAGCAGTACTTC. The variable domain in full, with the rest retrieved from reference TRBV7-2 and TRBJ2-7, is GAGVSQSPSNKVTEKGKDVELRCDPISGHTALYWYRQSLGQGLEFLIYFQGNSAPDKSGLPSDRFSAERTGGSVSTLTIQRTQQEDSAVYLCASSYQGYEQYFGPGTRLTVT.

CDR3: CASSSPQAGSGSSSYNEQFF. CDR3 DNA: TGTGCCAGCAGCTCCCCTCAGGCAGGTAGCGGGTCGAGCTCCTACAATGAGCAGTTCTTC. The V call is TRBV7-6, the J call TRBJ2-1, with TRBD2 matching 7 bases. The CDR3 runs 20 residues. Trimming took 4 bases from V and 0 from J; bases not matched to a gene: 18. Germline CDR1 reads SGHVS; CDR2 reads FNYEAQ.

The chain uses TRBV9 and TRBJ1-5; D ambiguous. CDR3 length: 15 amino acids. Germline V CDR1 and CDR2: SGDLS, YYNGEE. V was pared by 4 bases and J by 7 bases, with 18 bases between. The CDR3 loop is CASSPQRAFGQPQHF. The CDR3, as DNA: TGTGCCAGCAGCCCCCAGAGGGCTTTCGGGCAGCCCCAGCATTTT.

This chain links TRBV5-1 with TRBJ2-5; 8 positions match TRBD2. The V gene end was trimmed by 0 bases and the J gene end by 1 base; junction bases not matched to a gene: 8. Germline V gene sequence: CDR1 SGHRS, CDR2 YFSETQ. CDR3 length equals 17 residues. In nucleotides, the CDR3 is TGCGCCAGCAGCTTGGTTTCGGGACTAGTACCCCAAGAGACCCAGTACTTC. It is translated as CASSLVSGLVPQETQYF.